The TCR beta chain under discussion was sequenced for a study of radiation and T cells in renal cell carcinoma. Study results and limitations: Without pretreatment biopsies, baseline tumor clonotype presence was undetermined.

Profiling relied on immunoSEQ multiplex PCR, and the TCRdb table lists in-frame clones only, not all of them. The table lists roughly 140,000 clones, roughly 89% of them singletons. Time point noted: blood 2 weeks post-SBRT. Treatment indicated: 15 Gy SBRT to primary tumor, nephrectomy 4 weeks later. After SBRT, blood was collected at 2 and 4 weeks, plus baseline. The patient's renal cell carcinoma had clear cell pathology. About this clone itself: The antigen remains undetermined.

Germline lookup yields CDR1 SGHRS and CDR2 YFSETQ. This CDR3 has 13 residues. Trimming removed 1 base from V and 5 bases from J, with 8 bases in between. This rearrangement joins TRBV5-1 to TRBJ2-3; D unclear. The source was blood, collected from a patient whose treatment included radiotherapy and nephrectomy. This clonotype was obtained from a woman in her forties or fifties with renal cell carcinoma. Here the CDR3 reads CASSLSSQDTQYF. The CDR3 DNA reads TGCGCCAGCAGCTTGTCGTCCCAAGATACGCAGTATTTT.